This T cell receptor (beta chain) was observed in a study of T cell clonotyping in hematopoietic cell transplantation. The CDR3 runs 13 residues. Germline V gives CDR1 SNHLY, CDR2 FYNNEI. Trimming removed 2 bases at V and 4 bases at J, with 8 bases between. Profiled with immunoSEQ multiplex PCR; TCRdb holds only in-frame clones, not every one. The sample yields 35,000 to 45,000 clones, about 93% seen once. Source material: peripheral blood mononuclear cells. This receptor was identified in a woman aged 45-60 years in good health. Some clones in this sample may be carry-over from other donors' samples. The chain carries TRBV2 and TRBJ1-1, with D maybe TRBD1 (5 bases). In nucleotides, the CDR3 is TGTGCCAGCAGTGAACAGGGACCCACTGAAGCTTTCTTT. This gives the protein CASSEQGPTEAFF.